This T cell receptor (beta chain) was sequenced in a study of STAT5B mutations in CD4+ large granular lymphocyte leukemia. Healthy controls were blood donor buffy coats. Of note for this clone: Its antigen is not known.

Profiled with immunoSEQ multiplex PCR; TCRdb holds only in-frame clones, not every one. Here the sample spans some 35,000 clones, approximately 88% being singletons. Findings of the study overall: No patients shared main leukemic clonotypes, though roughly 27% appeared at low frequency elsewhere.

Sequencing was performed on CD4+ T cells from blood buffy coats. The TCR was taken from a human donor in good health.

The CDR3 region is CASSPWNYGYTF. For the CDR3, the DNA is TGCGCCAGCAGCCCGTGGAACTATGGCTACACCTTC. This sequence joins TRBV5-1 and TRBJ1-2, with unresolved D. The CDR3 loop spans 12 amino acids. Trimming cost V 4 bases and J 2 bases, with 6 bases left between them. Germline V gives CDR1 SGHRS, CDR2 YFSETQ.